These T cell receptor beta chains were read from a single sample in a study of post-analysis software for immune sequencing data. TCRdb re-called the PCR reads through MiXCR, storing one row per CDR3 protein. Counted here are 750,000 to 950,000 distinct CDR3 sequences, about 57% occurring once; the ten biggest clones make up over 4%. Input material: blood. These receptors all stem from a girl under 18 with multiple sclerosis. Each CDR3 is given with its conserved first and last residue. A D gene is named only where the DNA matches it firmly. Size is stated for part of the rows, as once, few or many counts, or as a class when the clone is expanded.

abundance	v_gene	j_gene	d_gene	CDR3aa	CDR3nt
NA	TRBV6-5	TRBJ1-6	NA	CASSSPRTRGSYNSPLHF	TGTGCCAGCAGTTCCCCCCGGACCCGGGGGTCCTATAATTCACCCCTCCACTTT
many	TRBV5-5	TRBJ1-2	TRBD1	CASSTGTGLGYGYTF	TGTGCCAGCAGCACCGGGACAGGGCTCGGCTATGGCTACACCTTC
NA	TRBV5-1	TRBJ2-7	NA	CASGRDPTYEQYF	TGCGCCAGCGGCCGGGACCCTACCTACGAGCAGTACTTC
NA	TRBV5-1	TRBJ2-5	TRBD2	CASSLRYGRNPLQETQYF	TGCGCCAGCAGCTTGCGTTACGGGAGGAACCCCCTTCAAGAGACCCAGTACTTC
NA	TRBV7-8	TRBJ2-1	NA	CASSLRDSEQFF	TGTGCCAGCAGCTTACGGGACTCCGAGCAGTTCTTC
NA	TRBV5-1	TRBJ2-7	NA	CASSLEKVGYEQYF	TGCGCCAGCAGCTTGGAAAAAGTTGGCTACGAGCAGTACTTC
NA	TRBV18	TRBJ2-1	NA	CASSPRGTEQFF	TGTGCCAGCTCACCCCGAGGGACAGAGCAGTTCTTC
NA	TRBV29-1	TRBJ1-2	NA	CSVDWGGYTF	TGCAGCGTTGATTGGGGTGGCTACACCTTC
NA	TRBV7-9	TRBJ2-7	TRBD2	CASSLAGLAGPSYEQYF	TGTGCCAGCAGCTTAGCGGGGCTAGCGGGGCCCTCCTACGAGCAGTACTTC
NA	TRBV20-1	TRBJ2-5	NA	CSASFYTSRETQYF	TGCAGTGCTAGCTTCTATACTAGCAGGGAGACCCAGTACTTC
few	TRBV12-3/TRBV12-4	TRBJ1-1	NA	CASMFQNTEAFF	TGTGCCAGCATGTTCCAGAACACTGAAGCTTTCTTT
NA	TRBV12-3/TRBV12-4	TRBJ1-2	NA	CASSLVRSYGYTF	TGTGCCAGCAGTTTAGTCCGGAGCTATGGCTACACCTTC
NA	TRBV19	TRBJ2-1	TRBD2	CASSIQTSGGAGEQFF	TGTGCCAGTAGTATCCAGACTAGCGGGGGGGCCGGTGAGCAGTTCTTC
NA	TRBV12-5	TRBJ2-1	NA	CASVRRWDEQFF	TGTGCTAGTGTTCGCCGGTGGGATGAGCAGTTCTTC
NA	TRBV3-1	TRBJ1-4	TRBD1	CASSRPGQSQAVFF	TGTGCCAGCAGCAGACCGGGACAGTCCCAGGCGGTGTTTTTT
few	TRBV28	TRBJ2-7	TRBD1	CASRSGQGGMRDEQYF	TGTGCCAGCAGATCGGGACAGGGGGGTATGAGGGACGAGCAGTACTTC
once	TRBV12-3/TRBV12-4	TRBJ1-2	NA	CASSLWPGGGYGYTF	TGTGCCAGCAGTTTATGGCCCGGGGGCGGCTATGGCTACACCTTC
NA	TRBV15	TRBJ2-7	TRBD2	CATSILAGAYNEQYF	TGTGCCACCAGCATCCTAGCGGGGGCCTACAATGAGCAGTACTTC
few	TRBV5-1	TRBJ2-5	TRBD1	CASSLATRSRGIETQYF	TGCGCCAGCAGCTTGGCCACTAGGAGCAGGGGGATCGAGACCCAGTACTTC
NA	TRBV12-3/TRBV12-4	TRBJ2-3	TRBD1	CAGSYRDRGRQYF	TGTGCCGGCAGTTATAGGGACAGGGGAAGGCAGTATTTT
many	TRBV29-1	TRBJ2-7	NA	CSAATGPRGEQYF	TGCAGCGCTGCCACCGGACCCCGGGGGGAGCAGTACTTC
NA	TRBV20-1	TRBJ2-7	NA	CSVSAGYSTYEQYF	TGCAGTGTCTCAGCGGGTTATAGCACCTACGAGCAGTACTTC
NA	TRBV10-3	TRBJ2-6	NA	CAISGEHHRHSGANVLTF	TGTGCCATCAGTGGGGAGCACCACAGGCACTCTGGGGCCAACGTCCTGACTTTC
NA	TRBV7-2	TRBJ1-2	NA	CASSLAARSPGGGYTF	TGTGCCAGCAGCTTAGCGGCTCGATCTCCGGGGGGTGGCTACACCTTC
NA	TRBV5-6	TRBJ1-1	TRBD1	CASSPRQGTEAFF	TGTGCCAGCAGCCCCCGACAGGGCACTGAAGCTTTCTTT
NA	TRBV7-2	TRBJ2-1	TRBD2	CASRERAGVGNEQFF	TGTGCCAGCCGCGAAAGAGCGGGAGTCGGGAATGAGCAGTTCTTC
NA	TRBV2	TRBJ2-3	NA	CASSGDKWTQYF	TGTGCCAGCAGTGGAGACAAGTGGACGCAGTATTTT
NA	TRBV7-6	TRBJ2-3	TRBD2	CASSLGAQRGGGDSTDTQYF	TGTGCCAGCAGCTTAGGTGCCCAGCGGGGGGGCGGGGATAGCACAGATACGCAGTATTTT